Each of the 9 T cell receptor beta chains below was sequenced from the same sample in a study of cytomegalovirus exposure and HLA in healthy donors. Method: immunoSEQ multiplex PCR; TCRdb's copy keeps in-frame clones and lacks some. Among over 150,000 clones, 86% were seen once, and the ten largest hold 20% to 25%. The sequenced sample was PBMCs. The receptors shown here come from a man younger than 35 in good health and CMV-seropositive.

Notes on this clone: An end of the junction differs from the germline gene, which may be a read error. CDR3 DNA: TGTGCCAGCAGCTTGACACTGAACTCTGAAGCTTTCTTT. It encodes CASSLTLNSEAFF. The J gene is TRBJ1-1, the V gene TRBV7-2, with no clear D. Germline CDR1 is SGHTA and CDR2 is FQGNSA. The CDR3 is 13 amino acids.

The gene calls are TRBV30 and TRBJ1-3; D not certain. With 5 bases removed from V and 1 base from J, the gap between germline ends came to 18 bases. CDR1 and CDR2 (germline): GTSNPN, SVGIG (reference sequence). The CDR3 is 16 residues long. The CDR3 loop reads CAWDDPRGRSGNTIYF. For the CDR3, the DNA is TGTGCCTGGGATGATCCCCGAGGGCGGTCTGGAAACACCATATATTTT.

CDR3 protein: CASSYRWYQETQYF. CDR3 nucleotides: TGTGCCAGCAGTTACCGGTGGTACCAAGAGACCCAGTACTTC. The V call is TRBV6-5, the J call TRBJ2-5; D not certain. V was clipped by 2 bases and J by 0 bases, with 7 bases between them. CDR1 and CDR2 from the germline V gene are MNHEY and SVGAGI. This CDR3 is 14 amino acids long.

The rearrangement uses TRBV19 and TRBJ2-7; possibly TRBD2 for D (6 bases). The germline CDR1 and CDR2 sequences are LNHDA and SQIVND (reference sequence). Trimming shortened V by 0 bases and J by 3 bases, and 9 bases separated the two germline ends. This CDR3 region has 14 residues. The chain's CDR3 is CASSIDGEVYEQYF. CDR3 sequence (DNA): TGTGCCAGTAGTATAGATGGGGAGGTCTACGAGCAGTACTTC.

This clone has a single count. The gene calls are TRBV29-1 and TRBJ2-3, with D possibly being TRBD1 (6 bases). The V end was cut by 0 bases, the J end by 6 bases, with 7 bases between. This CDR3 has 12 amino acids. CDR1 SQVTM and CDR2 ANQGSEA come from the germline V gene. CDR3 loop: CSVEEGADTQYF. Here the CDR3 DNA reads TGCAGCGTTGAAGAGGGGGCGGATACGCAGTATTTT.

Note on this clone: The identical CDR3 is also encoded by other nucleotide sequences in the sample. The chain joins TRBV6-5 to TRBJ2-1, with D uncertain. The V end lost 5 bases, the J end lost 0 bases, and 5 bases lay between the germline ends. The CDR3 is 13 residues long. The germline CDR1 and CDR2 sequences are MNHEY and SVGAGI. The CDR3: CASSPSSYNEQFF. Here the CDR3 DNA reads TGTGCCAGCAGTCCGAGCTCCTACAATGAGCAGTTCTTC.

The CDR3 nucleotides are TGTGCCAGCAGTGAGGCCCGCTACGAGCAGTACTTC. Amino acids: CASSEARYEQYF. The J gene is TRBJ2-7, the V gene TRBV6-1; D unclear. The CDR3 is 12 residues long. Between the trimmed V and J ends, which lost 3 bases and 3 bases, there was a span of 6 bases. Germline V CDR1 and CDR2: MNHNS, SASEGT.

CDR3 sequence reads: CASSQMGAGGPHTQYF. The CDR3 coding sequence is TGTGCCAGCAGCCAAATGGGGGCGGGGGGTCCGCATACGCAGTATTTT. The rearrangement joins TRBV7-8 to TRBJ2-3, with 8 nucleotides matching TRBD2. The V segment lost 5 bases and the J segment 7 bases; nucleotides outside the gene matches: 14. The CDR3 totals 16 residues. The germline V gene encodes CDR1 SGHVS and CDR2 FQNEAQ.

The rearrangement uses TRBV5-1 and TRBJ2-7; 7 bases match TRBD2. With 0 bases clipped from V and 2 bases from J, the junction kept 5 bases outside the gene matches. Germline V CDR1 and CDR2: SGHRS, YFSETQ. The CDR3 spans 15 residues. The DNA of the CDR3 is TGCGCCAGCAGCTTGGACACTAGCGTAACCTACGAGCAGTACTTC. As protein: CASSLDTSVTYEQYF. The full variable domain, its missing parts supplied by reference TRBV5-1 and TRBJ2-7, is KAGVTQTPRYLIKTRGQQVTLSCSPISGHRSVSWYQQTPGQGLQFLFEYFSETQRNKGNFPGRFSGRQFSNSRSEMNVSTLELGDSALYLCASSLDTSVTYEQYFGPGTRLTVT.